Listed below are T cell receptor beta chains from one sample, sequenced in a study of T cell changes during pregnancy in multiple sclerosis. Here immunoSEQ multiplex PCR was the method, and the copy in TCRdb shows in-frame clones only, minus some. The repertoire consists of about 120,000 clones, with roughly nine tenths occurring once and the leading ten covering less than 2%. The sample consisted of peripheral blood, taken in the third trimester of pregnancy. The source is a female donor with multiple sclerosis, enrolled in a pregnancy study. The CDR3 runs from the conserved cysteine through the conserved F or W. The D gene is left open where the match is weak. Clone size is given for some rows only: seen once, a few or many times, or a class if the clone is expanded.

size: .; V: TRBV2; D: TRBD1; J: TRBJ2-1; DNA: TGTGCCAGCAGTAAATATCACAGGGGATACAATGAGCAGTTCTTC; CDR3: CASSKYHRGYNEQFF
size: .; V: TRBV5-1; D: TRBD1; J: TRBJ1-4; DNA: TGCGCCAGCAGCTTGGCCGGGGGACAGGAGAATGAAAAACTGTTTTTT; CDR3: CASSLAGGQENEKLFF
size: .; V: TRBV19; D: .; J: TRBJ2-6; DNA: TGTGCCAGTAACGGCAGGGTTCTCTCTGGGGCCAACGTCCTGACTTTC; CDR3: CASNGRVLSGANVLTF
size: .; V: TRBV6-5; D: TRBD1; J: TRBJ2-1; DNA: TGTGCCAGCAGCGAGGGGACAGGGTTGTACAATGAGCAGTTCTTC; CDR3: CASSEGTGLYNEQFF
size: .; V: TRBV5-1; D: .; J: TRBJ2-1; DNA: TGCGCCAGCAGCTTGGTCGCGGGCGGGTACAATGAGCAGTTCTTC; CDR3: CASSLVAGGYNEQFF
size: .; V: TRBV30; D: .; J: TRBJ2-2; DNA: TGTGCCTGGAGTTTAGCCGCCGGGGAGCTGTTTTTT; CDR3: CAWSLAAGELFF
size: .; V: TRBV2; D: .; J: TRBJ2-1; DNA: TGTGCCAGCAGTTATCACTTAATACACAATGAGCAGTTCTTC; CDR3: CASSYHLIHNEQFF
size: .; V: TRBV28; D: .; J: TRBJ2-3; DNA: TGTGCCAGCAGGGGGCCCTTAGGGGTGAGCACAGATACGCAGTATTTT; CDR3: CASRGPLGVSTDTQYF
size: .; V: TRBV19; D: .; J: TRBJ1-4; DNA: TGTGCCAGTAGTGCCAACTATGAAAAACTGTTTTTT; CDR3: CASSANYEKLFF
size: .; V: TRBV21-1; D: .; J: TRBJ2-2; DNA: TGTGCCGGAAGAAAGACGGGACTAGCGGGGGCCTTAAATTATGATAACACCGGGGAGCTGTTTTTT; CDR3: CAGRKTGLAGALNYDNTGELFF
size: .; V: TRBV6-5; D: TRBD2; J: TRBJ2-7; DNA: TGTGCCAGCAGTTCGGCAGGACTAGCGGACTCCTACGAGCAGTACTTC; CDR3: CASSSAGLADSYEQYF
size: .; V: TRBV18; D: .; J: TRBJ1-5; DNA: TGTGCCAGCTCACCATTTGGAGATAGCAATCAGCCCCAGCATTTT; CDR3: CASSPFGDSNQPQHF
size: once; V: TRBV28; D: .; J: TRBJ2-7; DNA: TGTGCCAGCAGTCCAGGGACATCCTACGAGCAGTACTTC; CDR3: CASSPGTSYEQYF
size: .; V: TRBV9; D: .; J: TRBJ2-5; DNA: TGTGCCAGCAGCGTACGTCCTAGCGAGCAAGAGACCCAGTACTTC; CDR3: CASSVRPSEQETQYF
size: once; V: TRBV19; D: TRBD1; J: TRBJ2-6; DNA: TGTGCCAGTACCCTGACAGGGGGTGGTGTCTTTGGGGCCAACGTCCTGACTTTC; CDR3: CASTLTGGGVFGANVLTF
size: .; V: TRBV9; D: .; J: TRBJ2-5; DNA: TGTGCCAGCAGCGTAGGAGGAACCCAAGAGACCCAGTACTTC; CDR3: CASSVGGTQETQYF
size: .; V: TRBV9; D: .; J: TRBJ2-1; DNA: TGTGCCAGCAGCGCGCGGGGACCCAATGAGCAGTTCTTC; CDR3: CASSARGPNEQFF
size: .; V: TRBV28; D: TRBD1; J: TRBJ1-2; DNA: TGTGCCAGCACCATAAGTTCGGGGACAGGGTCGAATGGCTACACCTTC; CDR3: CASTISSGTGSNGYTF
size: .; V: TRBV7-2; D: TRBD2; J: TRBJ2-1; DNA: TGTGCCAGCAGCTTATCCTCGCGGGGGGGAAATGAGCAGTTCTTC; CDR3: CASSLSSRGGNEQFF
size: .; V: TRBV11-2; D: .; J: TRBJ1-3; DNA: TGTGCCAGCAGCTACCGAGGAAGCTCTGGAAACACCATATATTTT; CDR3: CASSYRGSSGNTIYF
size: .; V: TRBV21-1; D: .; J: TRBJ2-2; DNA: TGTGCCAGCAGCAAAGATCCGGACAGGGTGGTTTTCTGGCGGGAGTTTGTCGGGGAGCTGTTTTTT; CDR3: CASSKDPDRVVFWREFVGELFF
size: .; V: TRBV9; D: TRBD1; J: TRBJ1-1; DNA: TGTGCCAGCAGCGCGACGACAGGGTTAATCACTGAAGCTTTCTTT; CDR3: CASSATTGLITEAFF
size: .; V: TRBV7-2; D: TRBD2; J: TRBJ2-3; DNA: TGTGCCAGCAGCTTACTAGGACTAGCGGGGGGCGATACGCAGTATTTT; CDR3: CASSLLGLAGGDTQYF
size: .; V: TRBV20-1; D: .; J: TRBJ2-7; DNA: TGCAGTGCTAGAACCGGGTATGGGCAGTACTTC; CDR3: CSARTGYGQYF
size: .; V: TRBV29-1; D: .; J: TRBJ2-3; DNA: TGCAGCGTTCGCAAGCAGTTGGGGCCGTATTTT; CDR3: CSVRKQLGPYF
size: .; V: TRBV2; D: .; J: TRBJ1-5; DNA: TGTGCCAGCTCCGACAGGTATAGCAATCAGCCCCAGCATTTT; CDR3: CASSDRYSNQPQHF
size: .; V: TRBV27; D: TRBD1; J: TRBJ2-5; DNA: TGTGCCAGCAGTTTCTCGACAGGGAGCCAGACCCAGTACTTC; CDR3: CASSFSTGSQTQYF
size: .; V: TRBV27; D: TRBD2; J: TRBJ2-2; DNA: TGTGCCAGCAGTTTTAGCGGGAGGTCGGGCGGGGAGCTGTTTTTT; CDR3: CASSFSGRSGGELFF
size: .; V: TRBV7-3; D: .; J: TRBJ2-1; DNA: TGTGCCAGCGGGCCCCCGGGAAGCTCCTACAATGAGCAGTTCTTC; CDR3: CASGPPGSSYNEQFF
size: .; V: TRBV5-1; D: .; J: TRBJ2-3; DNA: TGCGCCAGCAGCTTGCCATTAGACAGGGATACGCAGTATTTT; CDR3: CASSLPLDRDTQYF
size: .; V: TRBV5-4; D: .; J: TRBJ2-3; DNA: TGTGCCAGCAGCTTGATCTCAGATACGCAGTATTTT; CDR3: CASSLISDTQYF
size: once; V: TRBV5-4; D: .; J: TRBJ1-4; DNA: TGTGCCAGCAGCCCAGGAGGGTTCGGTGAAAAACTGTTTTTT; CDR3: CASSPGGFGEKLFF
size: .; V: TRBV16; D: .; J: TRBJ1-3; DNA: TGTGCCAGCAGCCAATTGGGAGTCAGCTCTGGAAACACCATATATTTT; CDR3: CASSQLGVSSGNTIYF
size: .; V: TRBV5-1; D: .; J: TRBJ2-7; DNA: TGCGCCAGCAGCTTGGCCGGGCAGGGGCCCTACGAGCAGTACTTC; CDR3: CASSLAGQGPYEQYF
size: .; V: TRBV25-1; D: TRBD2; J: TRBJ2-7; DNA: TGTGCCAGCAGTGATCGGGGACTAGCGGGAGGGCCGGGCGAGCAGTACTTC; CDR3: CASSDRGLAGGPGEQYF
size: .; V: TRBV19; D: .; J: TRBJ2-2; DNA: TGTGCCAGTAGTATAGTTGGGTCAGGGACGAACACCGGGGAGCTGTTTTTT; CDR3: CASSIVGSGTNTGELFF
size: .; V: TRBV6-5; D: TRBD2; J: TRBJ2-2; DNA: TGTGCCAGCAGTTACTTTACTAGCGGGAGGGCCGGGGAGCTGTTTTTT; CDR3: CASSYFTSGRAGELFF
size: .; V: TRBV6-1; D: .; J: TRBJ2-7; DNA: TGTGCCAGCAGTGAATTTACTAGCACTAAAGACTACGAGCAGTACTTC; CDR3: CASSEFTSTKDYEQYF
size: .; V: TRBV9; D: .; J: TRBJ2-5; DNA: TGTGCCAGCAGCGTAGCTCCTGACAGCCAAGAGACCCAGTACTTC; CDR3: CASSVAPDSQETQYF
size: .; V: TRBV2; D: .; J: TRBJ2-7; DNA: TGTGCCAGCAGTTACTATTCCGGGACATCGGACTACGAGCAGTACTTC; CDR3: CASSYYSGTSDYEQYF
size: .; V: TRBV6-5; D: .; J: TRBJ1-2; DNA: TGTGCCAGCAGTTACTCCACAGGGTCCATGGGTGGCTACACCTTC; CDR3: CASSYSTGSMGGYTF
size: .; V: TRBV10-3; D: TRBD1; J: TRBJ1-5; DNA: TGTGCCATCAGTCCCGACAGGGGCAATCAGCCCCAGCATTTT; CDR3: CAISPDRGNQPQHF
size: .; V: TRBV5-5; D: .; J: TRBJ2-1; DNA: TGTGCCAGCAGCTCACTACATGAGCAGTTCTTC; CDR3: CASSSLHEQFF
size: .; V: TRBV5-6; D: TRBD1; J: TRBJ2-2; DNA: TGTGCCAGCAGCCTACCGACAGGGTTCGACACCGGGGAGCTGTTTTTT; CDR3: CASSLPTGFDTGELFF
size: .; V: TRBV28; D: .; J: TRBJ1-2; DNA: TGTGCCAGCAGTTTTTGGGACACATATGGCTACACCTTC; CDR3: CASSFWDTYGYTF
size: .; V: TRBV27; D: .; J: TRBJ2-6; DNA: TGTGCCAGCAGATCACCGGGATCTGTCAACTCTGGGGCCAACGTCCTGACTTTC; CDR3: CASRSPGSVNSGANVLTF
size: .; V: TRBV18; D: TRBD1; J: TRBJ2-7; DNA: TGTGCCAGCTCACCCACGACAGGGGTAGACGAGCAGTACTTC; CDR3: CASSPTTGVDEQYF
size: .; V: TRBV2; D: .; J: TRBJ2-7; DNA: TGTGCCAGCAGTGAAGCGGAAAGCTATAGGAGAGAGCAGTACTTC; CDR3: CASSEAESYRREQYF
size: .; V: TRBV7-9; D: TRBD2; J: TRBJ2-7; DNA: TGTGCCAGCAGCTTAGGGGGGGGACCGTACGAGCAGTACTTC; CDR3: CASSLGGGPYEQYF
size: .; V: TRBV7-8; D: TRBD2; J: TRBJ2-5; DNA: TGTGCCAGCAGGTTTGGGACTAGCCAACAAGAGACCCAGTACTTC; CDR3: CASRFGTSQQETQYF
size: .; V: TRBV19; D: .; J: TRBJ2-1; DNA: TGTGCCAGTAGTATAGGGACGCAGGGGGAGCAGTTCTTC; CDR3: CASSIGTQGEQFF
size: .; V: TRBV5-4; D: .; J: TRBJ2-5; DNA: TGTGCCAGCAGCTGGCCCGGACAACAAGAGACCCAGTACTTC; CDR3: CASSWPGQQETQYF
size: once; V: TRBV6-4; D: .; J: TRBJ1-1; DNA: TGTGCCAGCAGTGACCCCATTGGGGGGGAGGAGAACACTGAAGCTTTCTTT; CDR3: CASSDPIGGEENTEAFF
size: once; V: TRBV19; D: TRBD1; J: TRBJ2-7; DNA: TGTGCCAGTAGTCTCGGGACAGTTAACTACGAGCAGTACTTC; CDR3: CASSLGTVNYEQYF